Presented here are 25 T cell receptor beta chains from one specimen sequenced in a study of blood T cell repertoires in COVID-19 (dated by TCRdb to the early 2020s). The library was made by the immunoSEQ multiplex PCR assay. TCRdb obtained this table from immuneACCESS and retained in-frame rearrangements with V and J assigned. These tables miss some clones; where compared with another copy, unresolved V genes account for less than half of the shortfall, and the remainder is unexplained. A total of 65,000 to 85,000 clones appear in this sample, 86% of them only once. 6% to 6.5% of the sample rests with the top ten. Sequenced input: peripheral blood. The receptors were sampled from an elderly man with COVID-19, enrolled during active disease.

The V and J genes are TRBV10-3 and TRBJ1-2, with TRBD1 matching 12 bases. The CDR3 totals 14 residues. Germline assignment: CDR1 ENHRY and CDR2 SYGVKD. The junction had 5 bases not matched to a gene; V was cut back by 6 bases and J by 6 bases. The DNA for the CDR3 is TGTGCCATCAGCTTAGGGACAGGGGGCGATGGCTACACCTTC. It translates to CAISLGTGGDGYTF.

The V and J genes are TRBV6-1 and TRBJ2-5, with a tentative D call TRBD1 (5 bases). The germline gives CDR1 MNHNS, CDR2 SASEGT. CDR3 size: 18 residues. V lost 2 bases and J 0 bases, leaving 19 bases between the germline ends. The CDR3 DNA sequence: TGTGCCAGCAGTGAACAGGGCCCCTTGGTGACTTACCAAGAGACCCAGTACTTC. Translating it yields CASSEQGPLVTYQETQYF.

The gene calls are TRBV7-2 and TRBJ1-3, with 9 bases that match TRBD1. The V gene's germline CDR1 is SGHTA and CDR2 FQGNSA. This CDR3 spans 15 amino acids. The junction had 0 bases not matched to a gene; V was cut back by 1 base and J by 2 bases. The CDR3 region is CASSLGTGAGNTIYF. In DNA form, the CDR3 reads TGTGCCAGCAGCTTAGGGACAGGGGCTGGAAACACCATATATTTT.

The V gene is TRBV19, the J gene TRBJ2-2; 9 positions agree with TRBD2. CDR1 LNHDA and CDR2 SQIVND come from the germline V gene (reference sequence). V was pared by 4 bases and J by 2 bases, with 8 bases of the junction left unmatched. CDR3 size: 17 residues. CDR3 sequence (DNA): TGTGCCAGTAGTAGGGCCGCGGGGGGGTTCAACACCGGGGAGCTGTTTTTT. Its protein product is CASSRAAGGFNTGELFF.

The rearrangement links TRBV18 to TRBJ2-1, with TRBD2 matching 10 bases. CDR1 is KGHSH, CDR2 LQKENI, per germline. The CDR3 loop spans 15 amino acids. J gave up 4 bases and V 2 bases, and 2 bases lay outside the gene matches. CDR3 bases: TGTGCCAGCTCACCAGAGCGGGGGGGATACAATGAGCAGTTCTTC. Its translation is CASSPERGGYNEQFF.

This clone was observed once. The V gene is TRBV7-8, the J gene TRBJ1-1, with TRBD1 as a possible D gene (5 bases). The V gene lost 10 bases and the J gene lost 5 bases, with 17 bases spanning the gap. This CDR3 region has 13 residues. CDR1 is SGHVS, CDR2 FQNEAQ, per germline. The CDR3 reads CATRMSGDTEAFF. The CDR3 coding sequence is TGTGCCACCCGAATGTCGGGGGATACTGAAGCTTTCTTT.

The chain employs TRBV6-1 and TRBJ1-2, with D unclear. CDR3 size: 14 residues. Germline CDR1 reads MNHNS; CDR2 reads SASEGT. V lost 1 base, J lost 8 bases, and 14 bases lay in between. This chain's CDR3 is CASSEGGRSYGYTF. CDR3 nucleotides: TGTGCCAGCAGTGAAGGAGGGAGGAGTTACGGCTACACCTTC.

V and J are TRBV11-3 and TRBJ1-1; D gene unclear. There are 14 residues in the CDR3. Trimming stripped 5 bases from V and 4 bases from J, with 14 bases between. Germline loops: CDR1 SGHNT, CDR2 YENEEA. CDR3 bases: TGTGCCAGCAGCCGGAGTACGGGTGGCACTGAAGCTTTCTTT. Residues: CASSRSTGGTEAFF.

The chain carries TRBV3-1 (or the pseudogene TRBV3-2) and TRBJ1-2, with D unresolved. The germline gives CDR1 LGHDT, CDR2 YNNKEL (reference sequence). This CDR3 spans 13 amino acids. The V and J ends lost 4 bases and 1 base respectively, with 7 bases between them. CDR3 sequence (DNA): TGTGCCAGCAGCCCTCAGGTTAACTATGGCTACACCTTC. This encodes CASSPQVNYGYTF.

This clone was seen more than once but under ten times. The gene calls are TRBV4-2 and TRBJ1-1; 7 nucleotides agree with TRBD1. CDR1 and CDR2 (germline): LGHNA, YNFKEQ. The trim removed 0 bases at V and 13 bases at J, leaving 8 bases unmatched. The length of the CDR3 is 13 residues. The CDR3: CASSQDVAGGGFF. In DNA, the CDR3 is TGTGCCAGCAGCCAAGATGTCGCAGGGGGAGGTTTCTTT.

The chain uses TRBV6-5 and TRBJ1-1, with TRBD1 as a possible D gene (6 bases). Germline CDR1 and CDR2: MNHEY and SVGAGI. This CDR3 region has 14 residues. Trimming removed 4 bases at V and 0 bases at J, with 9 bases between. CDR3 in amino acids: CASSFHRVNTEAFF. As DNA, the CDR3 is TGTGCCAGCAGTTTCCACAGGGTGAACACTGAAGCTTTCTTT.

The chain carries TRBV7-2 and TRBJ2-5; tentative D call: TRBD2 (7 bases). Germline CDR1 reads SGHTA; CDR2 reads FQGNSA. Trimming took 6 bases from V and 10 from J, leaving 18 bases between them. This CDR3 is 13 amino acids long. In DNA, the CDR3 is TGTGCCAGCAGAGGGGGGGGCCGTCAGGTCCAGTACTTC. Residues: CASRGGGRQVQYF. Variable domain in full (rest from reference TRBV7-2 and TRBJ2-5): GAGVSQSPSNKVTEKGKDVELRCDPISGHTALYWYRQSLGQGLEFLIYFQGNSAPDKSGLPSDRFSAERTGGSVSTLTIQRTQQEDSAVYLCASRGGGRQVQYFGPGTRLLVL.

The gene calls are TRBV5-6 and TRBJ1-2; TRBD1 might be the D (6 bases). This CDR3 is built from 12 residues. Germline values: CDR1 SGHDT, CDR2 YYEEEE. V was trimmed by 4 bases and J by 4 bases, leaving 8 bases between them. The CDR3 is CASSLRGYGYTF. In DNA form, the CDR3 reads TGTGCCAGCAGCCTCAGGGGCTATGGCTACACCTTC.

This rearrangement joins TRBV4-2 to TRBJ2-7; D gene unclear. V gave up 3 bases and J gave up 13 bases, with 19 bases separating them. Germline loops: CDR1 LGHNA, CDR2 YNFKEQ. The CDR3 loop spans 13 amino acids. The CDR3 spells CASSQDETELPYF. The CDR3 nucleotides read TGTGCCAGCAGCCAGGATGAAACGGAGCTACCTTACTTC.

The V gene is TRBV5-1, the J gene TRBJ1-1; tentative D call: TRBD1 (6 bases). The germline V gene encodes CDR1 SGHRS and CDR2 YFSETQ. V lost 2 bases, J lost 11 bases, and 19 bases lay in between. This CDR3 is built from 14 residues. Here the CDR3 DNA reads TGCGCCAGCAGCTTAAGTGGGACATCCTTGGAGGCTTTCTTT. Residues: CASSLSGTSLEAFF.

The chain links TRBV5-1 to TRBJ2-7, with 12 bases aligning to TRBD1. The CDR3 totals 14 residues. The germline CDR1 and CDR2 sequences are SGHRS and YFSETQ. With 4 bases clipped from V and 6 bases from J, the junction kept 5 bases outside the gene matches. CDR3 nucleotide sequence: TGCGCCAGCAGCACCGGGACAGGGGGCCTCGAGCAGTACTTC. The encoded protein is CASSTGTGGLEQYF.

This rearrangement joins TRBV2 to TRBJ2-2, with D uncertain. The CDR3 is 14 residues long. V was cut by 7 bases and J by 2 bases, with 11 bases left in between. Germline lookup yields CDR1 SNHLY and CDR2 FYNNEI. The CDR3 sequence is CASIGSRNTGELFF. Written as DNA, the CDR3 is TGTGCCAGCATCGGTAGCCGAAACACCGGGGAGCTGTTTTTT.

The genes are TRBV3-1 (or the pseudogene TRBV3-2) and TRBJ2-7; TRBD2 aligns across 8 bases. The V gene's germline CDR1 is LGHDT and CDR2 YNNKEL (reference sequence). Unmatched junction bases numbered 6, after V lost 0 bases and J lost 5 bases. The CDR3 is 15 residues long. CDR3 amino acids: CASSQDSGDADEQYF. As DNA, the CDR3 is TGTGCCAGCAGCCAAGATAGCGGGGATGCGGACGAGCAGTACTTC.

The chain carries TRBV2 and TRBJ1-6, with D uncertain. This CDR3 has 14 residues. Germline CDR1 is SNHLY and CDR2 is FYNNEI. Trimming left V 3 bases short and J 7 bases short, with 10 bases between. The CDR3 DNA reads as TGTGCCAGCAGTGACGGCGGTACAAATTCACCCCTCCACTTT. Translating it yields CASSDGGTNSPLHF.

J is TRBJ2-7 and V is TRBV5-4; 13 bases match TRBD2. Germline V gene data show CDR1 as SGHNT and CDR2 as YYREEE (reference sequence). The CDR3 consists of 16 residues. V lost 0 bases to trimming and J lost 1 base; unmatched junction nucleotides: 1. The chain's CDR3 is CASSLGGLAGSYEQYF. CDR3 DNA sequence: TGTGCCAGCAGCTTGGGGGGACTAGCGGGGTCCTACGAGCAGTACTTC.

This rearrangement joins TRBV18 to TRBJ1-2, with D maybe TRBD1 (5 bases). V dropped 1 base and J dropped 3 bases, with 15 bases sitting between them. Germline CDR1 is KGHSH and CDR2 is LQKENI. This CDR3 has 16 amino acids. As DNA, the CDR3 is TGTGCCAGCTCACCACGGGAGGGGAAGGTAGACTATGGCTACACCTTC. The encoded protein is CASSPREGKVDYGYTF.

The CDR3 here is CASSISLGTQETQYF. The CDR3 DNA is TGTGCCAGCTCCATTTCACTAGGCACCCAAGAGACCCAGTACTTC. The chain combines TRBV18 with TRBJ2-5; tentative D call: TRBD2 (5 bases). Germline-derived CDR1 and CDR2 are KGHSH and LQKENI. The CDR3 totals 15 residues. Deletions cut 6 bases from V and 1 base from J, with 15 bases between.

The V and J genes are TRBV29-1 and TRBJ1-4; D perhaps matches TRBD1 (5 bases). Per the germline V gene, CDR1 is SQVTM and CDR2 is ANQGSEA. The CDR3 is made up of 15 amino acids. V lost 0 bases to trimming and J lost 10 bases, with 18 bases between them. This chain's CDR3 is CSVEDHRLPQTKLFF. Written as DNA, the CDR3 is TGCAGCGTTGAAGATCACAGGCTCCCGCAGACAAAACTGTTTTTT.

In DNA form, the CDR3 reads TGTGCCAGCAGTGAAAATGCTTTTGGATTACTGGGGGTTAGGGGGATTGAACAGTTCTTC. As protein: CASSENAFGLLGVRGIEQFF. The chain recombines TRBV2 with TRBJ2-1; possible D gene TRBD1, 6 bases. Germline V lookup: CDR1 SNHLY, CDR2 FYNNEI. The ends were cut back, 2 bases at V and 13 bases at J, with 36 bases in the middle. The CDR3 is 20 amino acids.

The CDR3 loop is CASSFRQGQGSGNTIYF. The DNA for the CDR3 is TGTGCCAGCAGCTTCAGACAGGGACAGGGGTCGGGAAACACCATATATTTT. This rearrangement joins TRBV7-2 to TRBJ1-3, with 10 bases identical to TRBD1. The CDR3 length is 17 residues. With 3 bases clipped from V and 4 bases from J, the junction kept 9 bases outside the gene matches. The germline gives CDR1 SGHTA, CDR2 FQGNSA. The whole variable domain, filled in from reference TRBV7-2 and TRBJ1-3, reads GAGVSQSPSNKVTEKGKDVELRCDPISGHTALYWYRQSLGQGLEFLIYFQGNSAPDKSGLPSDRFSAERTGGSVSTLTIQRTQQEDSAVYLCASSFRQGQGSGNTIYFGEGSWLTVV.